Following are 15 T cell receptor beta chains from one sample sequenced in a study of Graves' ophthalmopathy and Graves' hyperthyroidism. Amplification of the TCR beta CDR3 regions used RNA transcripts (as template). First-round RT-PCR employed HTBI primers, with a second-round multiplex PCR after it. TCRdb used MiXCR to reprocess the multiplex PCR reads, holding one entry per CDR3 protein. The sample contains 620,000 or so distinct CDR3 sequences, approximately 21% of which appear only once. The sequencing input was peripheral blood. Every receptor here comes from a woman under 30 with stable Graves' hyperthyroidism. Some clones in this sample may be carry-over from other donors' samples.

In regard to this clonotype: One base separates it from a far larger clone, so it is likely a read error. The chain uses TRBV5-1 and TRBJ1-1; the D gene is possibly TRBD1 (5 bases). The CDR3 runs to 12 residues. V was pared by 2 bases and J by 4 bases, with 6 bases between. Germline loops: CDR1 SGHRS, CDR2 YFSETQ. The CDR3 DNA is TGCGCCAGCAGCTTCGACAGCACTGAAGCTTTCTTT. Translation gives CASSFDSTEAFF.

The chain joins TRBV6-2 or TRBV6-3 to TRBJ2-4; D remains ambiguous. The V gene's germline CDR1 is MNHEY and CDR2 SVGEGT. V was trimmed by 2 bases and J by 6 bases, leaving 8 bases between them. This CDR3 contains 13 residues. CDR3 DNA: TGTGCCAGCAGTTACGTAGAGAGAAACATTCAGTACTTC. The encoded protein is CASSYVERNIQYF.

This clonotype was recorded many times. The chain couples TRBV7-9 to TRBJ1-6, with 8 bases lining up with TRBD1. The germline CDR1 and CDR2 sequences are SEHNR and FQNEAQ (reference sequence). V lost 3 bases, J lost 9 bases, and 10 bases stayed unmatched. This CDR3 has 16 amino acids. The CDR3 region is CASSLPPGGRGSPLHF. Here the CDR3 DNA reads TGTGCCAGCAGCTTGCCCCCAGGGGGCAGAGGTTCACCCCTCCACTTT.

This rearrangement joins TRBV7-6 to TRBJ1-2, with a possible D match to TRBD1 (5 bases). Looked up from germline, CDR1 is SGHVS and CDR2 is FNYEAQ. The V end was cut by 3 bases, the J end by 1 base, with 18 bases between. The CDR3 spans 17 residues. The CDR3: CASSLGGGADFNYGYTF. The CDR3 DNA follows: TGTGCCAGCAGCTTGGGTGGTGGGGCCGACTTTAACTATGGCTACACCTTC.

The chain recombines TRBV11-2 with TRBJ2-5; D is undetermined. The CDR3 length is 14 residues. V was cut by 7 bases and J by 4 bases, with 16 bases left in between. The V gene's germline CDR1 is SGHAT and CDR2 FQNNGV. CDR3 bases: TGTGCCAGCACCACCCGTGGGTTAGGAGAGACCCAGTACTTC. It codes for CASTTRGLGETQYF.

This clonotype was detected ten times or more. This chain uses TRBV11-2 with TRBJ1-5; D might be TRBD1 (5 bases). The germline V gene encodes CDR1 SGHAT and CDR2 FQNNGV. This CDR3 contains 15 residues. V lost 2 bases, J lost 6 bases, and 14 bases lay in between. The CDR3, as DNA: TGTGCCAGCAGCTTATTTGGCAGGGTAGGTCAGCCCCAGCATTTT. Its protein product is CASSLFGRVGQPQHF.

This clonotype was detected ten times or more. The chain links TRBV10-3 to TRBJ1-3; 8 positions match TRBD1. The CDR3 runs 18 residues. Germline CDR1 reads ENHRY; CDR2 reads SYGVKD. J gave up 2 bases and V 7 bases, and 16 bases lay outside the gene matches. CDR3 DNA: TGTGCCATCAAGGGGGGGACAGGCGGCGTTACACCTGGAAACACCATATATTTT. Its protein is CAIKGGTGGVTPGNTIYF.

This sequence joins TRBV5-1 and TRBJ2-7; possibly TRBD1 or TRBD2 for D (6 bases each). CDR3 length equals 14 residues. Trimming removed 6 bases at V and 4 bases at J, with 17 bases between. Looked up from germline, CDR1 is SGHRS and CDR2 is YFSETQ. Here the CDR3 DNA reads TGCGCCAGCACTCCGGAGGGGGATGCTTACGAGCAGTACTTC. Its protein product is CASTPEGDAYEQYF.

V gene TRBV6-2 or TRBV6-3 combines with J gene TRBJ2-3; TRBD1 matches 8 bases. The CDR3 covers 20 residues. V shed 2 bases, J shed 4 bases, and the junction held 20 bases outside the gene matches. CDR1 is MNHEY and CDR2 is SVGEGT in the germline V gene. The CDR3 region is CASSYLTGTGYFRFADTQYF. For the CDR3, the DNA is TGTGCCAGCAGTTACCTCACCGGGACAGGTTATTTCAGATTCGCAGATACGCAGTATTTT.

The genes are TRBV3-1 and TRBJ1-1; 9 positions agree with TRBD1. The germline V gene encodes CDR1 LGHDT and CDR2 YNNKEL (reference sequence). CDR3 size: 14 residues. V trimming: 4 bases; J trimming: 5 bases; junction bases outside the gene matches: 5. This chain's CDR3 is CASSLSQGATEAFF. The CDR3 DNA reads as TGTGCCAGCAGCCTATCACAGGGGGCTACTGAAGCTTTCTTT.

This clonotype appeared a few times. The chain joins TRBV20-1 to TRBJ1-5, with D tentatively TRBD1 (6 bases). The CDR3 loop spans 13 amino acids. Germline assignment: CDR1 DFQATT and CDR2 SNEGSKA (reference sequence). Trimming removed 6 bases at V and 3 bases at J, with 12 bases between. CDR3 in amino acids: CSAGGGYNQPQHF. In nucleotides, the CDR3 is TGCAGTGCCGGGGGCGGGTACAATCAGCCCCAGCATTTT.

This clonotype has only a few counts. This chain links TRBV6-2 or TRBV6-3 with TRBJ2-2; no firm D call. Trimming pared 9 bases from V and 4 bases from J, leaving 18 bases between. This CDR3 is built from 15 residues. CDR1 is MNHEY, CDR2 SVGEGT, per germline. In nucleotides, the CDR3 is TGTGCCAGTGTGCGCCCCGATGGTCGCACCGGGGAGCTGTTTTTT. Its translation is CASVRPDGRTGELFF.

The sample holds many counts of this clonotype. This chain joins TRBV7-3 and TRBJ1-2; the D is unclear. This CDR3 is built from 13 residues. Germline-derived CDR1 and CDR2 are SGHTA and FQGTGA. The V and J ends lost 3 bases and 4 bases respectively, with 9 bases between them. This chain's CDR3 is CASSFDGSYGYTF. CDR3 DNA: TGTGCCAGCAGCTTTGACGGGAGCTATGGCTACACCTTC.

This sequence joins TRBV6-2 or TRBV6-3 and TRBJ1-1; tentatively, D is TRBD1 (5 bases). Per germline, CDR1 MNHEY and CDR2 SVGEGT. Between the trimmed V and J ends, which lost 4 bases and 1 base, there was a span of 16 bases. The CDR3 totals 16 residues. CDR3 DNA sequence: TGTGCCAGCAGTTTTAACCCAGGGACCTCGAACACTGAAGCTTTCTTT. Amino acids: CASSFNPGTSNTEAFF.

The rearrangement uses TRBV15 and TRBJ1-2; D ambiguous. The V end lost 0 bases, the J end lost 4 bases, and 12 bases lay between the germline ends. This CDR3 has 15 residues. Germline CDR1 LNHNV, CDR2 YYDKDF (reference sequence). This CDR3 is CATSRDSGRIYGYTF. CDR3 sequence (DNA): TGTGCCACCAGCAGAGATTCAGGAAGGATCTATGGCTACACCTTC.